Following are 25 T cell receptor beta chains from one sample sequenced in a study of CD8+ T cells in alopecia areata. Treatment reported: oral pan-JAK inhibitor, 5-10 mg twice daily. Sequencing templates came from extracted RNA that was reverse transcribed into cDNA. Using immunoSEQ multiplex PCR, the repertoire was profiled, and TCRdb retains in-frame clones only, with some absent. The data contain fewer than 250,000 clones, 50% to 60% of them singletons. The sequenced sample was CD4+ T cells sorted from blood, obtained at week 4, from a patient treated with tofacitinib. All receptors come from a human donor with alopecia areata.

A single count supports this clone. The same CDR3 also results from other DNA sequences found in this sample. The rearrangement links TRBV25-1 to TRBJ1-4, with D possibly matching TRBD1 (5 bases). Germline CDR1 reads MGHDK; CDR2 reads SYGVNS. This CDR3 region has 15 residues. Trimming took 2 bases from V and 0 from J, leaving 7 bases between them. CDR3 in amino acids: CASSEGGATNEKLFF. The DNA for the CDR3 is TGTGCCAGCAGTGAAGGGGGAGCAACTAATGAAAAACTGTTTTTT.

The chain couples TRBV29-1 to TRBJ2-1, with D unresolved. There are 11 residues in the CDR3. The germline V and J ends were trimmed by 8 bases and 8 bases, with 13 bases remaining between them. Per the germline V gene, CDR1 is SQVTM and CDR2 is ANQGSEA. The CDR3 protein is CSIQAADEQFF. For the CDR3, the DNA is TGCAGCATCCAGGCCGCCGATGAGCAGTTCTTC.

The genes are TRBV6-6 and TRBJ1-2; D is unresolved. The CDR3 is 14 amino acids. Germline V lookup: CDR1 MNHNY, CDR2 SVGAGI (reference sequence). V lost 3 bases, J lost 4 bases, and 12 bases lay in between. The CDR3: CASSYSTGLYGYTF. The DNA of the CDR3 is TGTGCCAGCAGTTATTCAACTGGCCTCTATGGCTACACCTTC.

This clone was detected a few times. The chain links TRBV18 to TRBJ2-7, with 8 bases identical to TRBD2. This CDR3 has 14 amino acids. Trimming cost V 4 bases and J 4 bases; bases outside gene matches: 6. The germline gives CDR1 KGHSH, CDR2 LQKENI. The CDR3 loop is CASSLIAGTYEQYF. CDR3 DNA: TGTGCCAGCTCACTAATAGCGGGAACGTACGAGCAGTACTTC.

This clone was detected only a few times. The chain combines TRBV6-6 with TRBJ2-3, with 7 nucleotides matching TRBD1. Per germline, CDR1 MNHNY and CDR2 SVGAGI (reference sequence). This CDR3 contains 14 residues. Trimming took 6 bases from V and 3 from J; bases not matched to a gene: 6. Written as DNA, the CDR3 is TGTGCCAGCAGCCTGGGACAGCCAACAGATACGCAGTATTTT. Amino acid sequence: CASSLGQPTDTQYF.

This clone was counted only a few times. The rearrangement joins TRBV2 to TRBJ2-2; the D call may be TRBD1 or TRBD2 (5 bases each). Trimming left V 10 bases short and J 3 bases short, with 12 bases between. This CDR3 is built from 13 residues. Germline V gene lookup returns CDR1 SNHLY and CDR2 FYNNEI. CDR3 DNA: TGTGCCATCCGAGGGACGTACACCGGGGAGCTGTTTTTT. This translates into CAIRGTYTGELFF.

This clone was observed once. At one end, the junction sequence differs from germline, possibly due to a read error. The rearrangement joins TRBV7-8 to TRBJ2-3; D is tentatively TRBD1 or TRBD2 (5 bases each). Per the germline V gene, CDR1 is SGHVS and CDR2 is FQNEAQ. This CDR3 has 16 amino acids. CDR3 sequence: CASSFQAGSAGDTQCF. CDR3 coding DNA: TGTGCCAGCAGCTTCCAAGCAGGGTCCGCCGGGGATACGCAGTGTTTT.

The rearrangement uses TRBV29-1 and TRBJ2-5, with TRBD1 as a possible D gene (6 bases). The germline V and J ends were trimmed by 6 bases and 0 bases, with 14 bases remaining between them. The CDR3 totals 14 residues. Germline V lookup: CDR1 SQVTM, CDR2 ANQGSEA. CDR3 in amino acids: CSVAPGANQETQYF. The CDR3 DNA is TGCAGCGTGGCCCCAGGGGCGAACCAAGAGACCCAGTACTTC.

A few counts support this clone. The chain recombines TRBV4-3 with TRBJ2-7, with D unresolved. Germline-derived CDR1 and CDR2 are LGHNA and YSLEER. The CDR3 length is 13 residues. The ends were cut back, 3 bases at V and 3 bases at J, with 9 bases in the middle. The CDR3 coding sequence is TGCGCCAGCAGCCAGAGTCGAGACTACGAGCAGTACTTC. This gives the protein CASSQSRDYEQYF.

This clone has more than one count but fewer than ten. The CDR3 spells CASSPGTDTDTQYF. As DNA, the CDR3 is TGTGCCAGCAGCCCGGGGACAGACACAGATACGCAGTATTTT. This chain uses TRBV4-2 with TRBJ2-3; 7 bases are a match to TRBD1. There are 14 residues in the CDR3. Germline assignment: CDR1 LGHNA and CDR2 YNFKEQ. V dropped 4 bases and J dropped 2; count of bases not matched to a gene: 3.

This sequence joins TRBV30 and TRBJ2-7, with D possibly TRBD2 on 5 matching bases. The germline V gene has CDR1 GTSNPN and CDR2 SVGIG (reference sequence). The CDR3 consists of 12 residues. Trimming pared 2 bases from V and 2 bases from J, leaving 7 bases between. The CDR3 DNA is TGTGCCTGGAGTAGGAGGACCTACGAGCAGTACTTC. As protein: CAWSRRTYEQYF.

The chain links TRBV18 to TRBJ1-2, with D tentatively TRBD1 (5 bases). V gave up 1 base and J gave up 5 bases, with 11 bases separating them. Germline CDR1 KGHSH, CDR2 LQKENI. The CDR3 contains 14 residues. The CDR3 bases are TGTGCCAGCTCACCACTGGGCAGGGTGTATGGCTACACCTTC. Translating gives CASSPLGRVYGYTF. The variable domain in full, with the rest retrieved from reference TRBV18 and TRBJ1-2, is NAGVMQNPRHLVRRRGQEARLRCSPMKGHSHVYWYRQLPEEGLKFMVYLQKENIIDESGMPKERFSAEFPKEGPSILRIQQVVRGDSAAYFCASSPLGRVYGYTFGSGTRLTVV.

The J gene is TRBJ2-2, the V gene TRBV19; 9 bases match TRBD2. The CDR3 is 14 residues long. CDR1 is LNHDA, CDR2 SQIVND, per germline (reference sequence). J lost 5 bases, V lost 3 bases, and 1 base had no gene match. CDR3 amino acids: CASSMLAGTGELFF. In nucleotides, the CDR3 is TGTGCCAGTAGTATGCTAGCGGGAACCGGGGAGCTGTTTTTT. The whole variable domain, remainder taken from reference TRBV19 and TRBJ2-2, is DGGITQSPKYLFRKEGQNVTLSCEQNLNHDAMYWYRQDPGQGLRLIYYSQIVNDFQKGDIAEGYSVSREKKESFPLTVTSAQKNPTAFYLCASSMLAGTGELFFGEGSRLTVL.

CDR3 sequence (DNA): TGTGCCACCAGCAGCGGACTAAAAGAGACCCAGTACTTC. Its protein product is CATSSGLKETQYF. The chain couples TRBV15 to TRBJ2-5, with TRBD2 as a possible D gene (6 bases). V lost 3 bases and J lost 3, with 8 bases in between. Germline values: CDR1 LNHNV, CDR2 YYDKDF (reference sequence). The CDR3 extends over 13 amino acids. The variable domain in full, completed from reference TRBV15 and TRBJ2-5, reads DAMVIQNPRYQVTQFGKPVTLSCSQTLNHNVMYWYQQKSSQAPKLLFHYYDKDFNNEADTPDNFQSRRPNTSFCFLDIRSPGLGDTAMYLCATSSGLKETQYFGPGTRLLVL.

The chain links TRBV4-3 to TRBJ1-5; D uncertain. There are 16 residues in the CDR3. CDR1 is LGHNA, CDR2 YSLEER, per germline. Deletions cut 1 base from V and 3 bases from J, with 13 bases between. For the CDR3, the DNA is TGCGCCAGCAGCCAAGTCTGGAACAACAACAATCAGCCCCAGCATTTT. Amino acids: CASSQVWNNNNQPQHF.

The CDR3 nucleotides read TGCAGCGTTGGCCACAATCAGCCCCAGCATTTT. This sequence encodes CSVGHNQPQHF. The chain couples TRBV29-1 to TRBJ1-5; D is uncertain. Germline assignment: CDR1 SQVTM and CDR2 ANQGSEA. Trimming removed 4 bases from V and 3 bases from J, with 4 bases in between. There are 11 residues in the CDR3. Filled out from reference TRBV29-1 and TRBJ1-5, the complete variable domain reads SAVISQKPSRDICQRGTSLTIQCQVDSQVTMMFWYRQQPGQSLTLIATANQGSEATYESGFVIDKFPISRPNLTFSTLTVSNMSPEDSSIYLCSVGHNQPQHFGDGTRLSIL.

The gene calls are TRBV29-1 and TRBJ2-5, with TRBD1 identical over 11 bases. The CDR3 has 15 amino acids. In germline, CDR1 is SQVTM, CDR2 ANQGSEA. J lost 4 bases, V lost 7 bases, and 11 bases had no gene match. The CDR3 reads CSGKNKGTGGETQYF. In DNA, the CDR3 is TGCAGCGGGAAAAACAAAGGGACAGGGGGAGAGACCCAGTACTTC.

This clone has ten or more counts. This chain uses TRBV7-8 with TRBJ2-1; 7 positions match TRBD2. The V gene end was trimmed by 5 bases and the J gene end by 0 bases; junction bases not matched to a gene: 10. Germline V CDR1 and CDR2: SGHVS, FQNEAQ. This CDR3 is built from 17 residues. The CDR3 DNA follows: TGTGCCAGCAGCCGCACACGGGAGGATGTCTCCTACAATGAGCAGTTCTTC. Protein product: CASSRTREDVSYNEQFF. Drawing the rest from reference TRBV7-8 and TRBJ2-1, the complete variable domain is GAGVSQSPRYKVAKRGQDVALRCDPISGHVSLFWYQQALGQGPEFLTYFQNEAQLDKSGLPSDRFFAERPEGSVSTLKIQRTQQEDSAVYLCASSRTREDVSYNEQFFGPGTRLTVL.

This chain connects TRBV30 to TRBJ1-4; no clear D. CDR3 length equals 11 residues. From germline, CDR1 is GTSNPN and CDR2 SVGIG (reference sequence). Between the trimmed V and J ends, which lost 6 bases and 7 bases, there was a span of 9 bases. CDR3 protein: CACTKGEKLFF. The CDR3 nucleotides are TGTGCCTGCACGAAGGGTGAAAAACTGTTTTTT.

J is TRBJ2-7 and V is TRBV30; D is perhaps TRBD1 (6 bases). The CDR3 is 13 amino acids. Trimming cost V 1 base and J 5 bases, with 12 bases left between them. The germline gives CDR1 GTSNPN, CDR2 SVGIG (reference sequence). This CDR3 is CAWSDRAFNEQYF. In nucleotides, the CDR3 is TGTGCCTGGAGTGACAGGGCATTCAACGAGCAGTACTTC.

In this sample, this clone turned up a few times. The CDR3 loop is CASSYGDTEAFF. CDR3 coding DNA: TGTGCCAGCAGTTACGGGGACACTGAAGCTTTCTTT. V gene TRBV6-5 combines with J gene TRBJ1-1; D call uncertain. This CDR3 is 12 amino acids long. The germline V gene encodes CDR1 MNHEY and CDR2 SVGAGI. Trimming left V 2 bases short and J 3 bases short, with 4 bases between.

The rearrangement joins TRBV6-1 to TRBJ2-7, with D unresolved. There are 12 residues in the CDR3. V was cut by 3 bases and J by 3 bases, with 6 bases left in between. Germline V gene sequence: CDR1 MNHNS, CDR2 SASEGT. CDR3 sequence: CASSDAGYEQYF. The DNA for the CDR3 is TGTGCCAGCAGTGACGCCGGCTACGAGCAGTACTTC.

Turning to this clone: Other nucleotide sequences in the sample specify the same CDR3. The chain is built from TRBV7-9 and TRBJ2-6; 7 bases match TRBD1. CDR1 SEHNR and CDR2 FQNEAQ come from the germline V gene (reference sequence). The CDR3 has 15 residues. J lost 1 base, V lost 4 bases, and 1 base had no gene match. The CDR3 sequence is CASSSTGSGANVLTF. CDR3 coding DNA: TGTGCCAGCAGCTCGACAGGGTCTGGGGCCAACGTCCTGACTTTC.

The rearrangement joins TRBV30 to TRBJ2-3; D is unclear. Between the trimmed V and J ends, which lost 0 bases and 0 bases, there was a span of 10 bases. Germline CDR1 and CDR2: GTSNPN and SVGIG (reference sequence). CDR3 length equals 15 residues. The CDR3 region is CAWSVSFTSTDTQYF. The CDR3 DNA is TGTGCCTGGAGTGTGAGTTTTACTAGCACAGATACGCAGTATTTT. Variable domain in full (rest from reference TRBV30 and TRBJ2-3): SQTIHQWPATLVQPVGSPLSLECTVEGTSNPNLYWYRQAAGRGLQLLFYSVGIGQISSEVPQNLSASRPQDRQFILSSKKLLLSDSGFYLCAWSVSFTSTDTQYFGPGTRLTVL.

The rearrangement joins TRBV28 to TRBJ1-5, with D possibly TRBD1 on 6 matching bases. The CDR3 runs 18 residues. V was clipped by 7 bases and J by 2 bases, with 24 bases between them. Per germline, CDR1 MDHEN and CDR2 SYDVKM. CDR3 coding DNA: TGTGCCAGCAAAACTCGGTGGCAGGGGACATTTGGCAATCAGCCCCAGCATTTT. Protein: CASKTRWQGTFGNQPQHF.